The subject of this entry is one TCR beta chain. Its antigen is unidentified. Only in-frame clones appear in the TCRdb table, and some are missing; sequencing was by immunoSEQ multiplex PCR. The table has 200,000 or so clones, about 90% seen once. This record belongs to a study of T cell responses to AZD1222 COVID-19 vaccine. Study results and caveats: Nearly half of unique spike-specific TCRs reportedly avoided B.1.351 and B.1.1.7 mutated regions. Possibly, clonal diversity was underestimated; donors were largely white British and included more females.

The V gene's germline CDR1 is GTSNPN and CDR2 SVGIG (reference sequence). CDR3 length equals 16 residues. V gave up 0 bases and J gave up 0 bases; unmatched junction bases: 5. This receptor was obtained from an adult in good health. The J gene is TRBJ1-3, the V gene TRBV30, with TRBD1 matching over 7 bases. Sample: peripheral blood, taken on day 0 of AZD1222 vaccination. Here the CDR3 DNA reads TGTGCCTGGAGTGTACTCGGGACAGTCTCTGGAAACACCATATATTTT. Its protein is CAWSVLGTVSGNTIYF.